Sequencing of this TCR beta chain was carried out in a study of T cell repertoires in cytomegalovirus infection. Across the whole study: Indicated by public TCR beta signatures were CMV infection and matching HLA type.

CDR3 size: 16 residues. CDR1 is MGHRA and CDR2 is YSYEKL in the germline V gene. J was trimmed by 8 bases and V by 0 bases; bases with no gene match: 9. As to this clonotype: Its antigen is unidentified.

MiXCR, applied by TCRdb to the reads, yields one record per CDR3 protein. Here the sample spans about 530,000 distinct CDR3 sequences, around a quarter being singletons. General study points: Based on cumulative public TCR beta family frequency, carriers of CMV plus the relevant HLA were identified. Clonotypes of TCR beta that were HLA-C-restricted and CMV-specific dominated the ex vivo response.

The chain recombines TRBV4-1 with TRBJ2-4; 8 positions match TRBD1. This TCR was sampled from a human donor in good health (CMV status not recorded). Some clones in this sample may be carry-over from other donors' samples. Input material: PBMCs. The DNA for the CDR3 is TGCGCCAGCAGCCAAGAATCCAGGGGGCTAAGAGACATTCAGTACTTC. Encoded protein: CASSQESRGLRDIQYF.